The 8 T cell receptor beta chains below come from one sample, sequenced in a study of cytomegalovirus exposure and HLA in healthy donors. The PCR ran on 60 Vbeta and 13 Jbeta primers. The protocol was immunoSEQ multiplex PCR, while the TCRdb copy is restricted to in-frame clones and leaves out a portion. The table records 70,000 to 85,000 clones, around 70% of them present only once. The sequenced material came from PBMCs. The source is a man in his forties in good health and CMV-seropositive.

The rearrangement joins TRBV28 to TRBJ1-2; 10 bases map to TRBD1. The CDR3 sequence is 14 residues long. V lost 7 bases, J lost 6 bases, and 8 bases stayed unmatched. The V gene's germline CDR1 is MDHEN and CDR2 SYDVKM. DNA for the CDR3: TGTGCCAGCACCGGGGACAGGGGAAGGAATGGCTACACCTTC. It codes for CASTGDRGRNGYTF.

Here the CDR3 reads CASSLELGQGGQETQYF. The CDR3 DNA reads TGCGCCAGCAGCTTGGAATTGGGACAGGGGGGACAAGAGACCCAGTACTTC. The chain carries TRBV5-1 and TRBJ2-5, with 11 nucleotides matching TRBD1. From germline, CDR1 is SGHRS and CDR2 YFSETQ. J gave up 2 bases and V 0 bases, and 6 bases lay outside the gene matches. The CDR3 length is 17 residues. Full variable domain (outside the CDR3, taken from reference TRBV5-1 and TRBJ2-5): KAGVTQTPRYLIKTRGQQVTLSCSPISGHRSVSWYQQTPGQGLQFLFEYFSETQRNKGNFPGRFSGRQFSNSRSEMNVSTLELGDSALYLCASSLELGQGGQETQYFGPGTRLLVL.

The V and J genes are TRBV6-5 and TRBJ2-7; D gene unclear. CDR3 size: 14 residues. Germline loops: CDR1 MNHEY, CDR2 SVGAGI. The CDR3 protein is CSFFKQKAAYEQYF. CDR3 nucleotide sequence: TGTTCTTTTTTCAAGCAGAAGGCGGCATACGAGCAGTACTTC.

V usage is TRBV5-1 and J usage is TRBJ1-3; D gene unclear. V was trimmed by 0 bases and J by 3 bases, leaving 7 bases between them. Germline assignment: CDR1 SGHRS and CDR2 YFSETQ. The CDR3 is 14 amino acids. The CDR3 protein is CASSLVSNGNTIYF. CDR3 DNA sequence: TGCGCCAGCAGCTTGGTTAGTAATGGAAACACCATATATTTT. Looking up the rest from reference TRBV5-1 and TRBJ1-3 gives the full variable domain: KAGVTQTPRYLIKTRGQQVTLSCSPISGHRSVSWYQQTPGQGLQFLFEYFSETQRNKGNFPGRFSGRQFSNSRSEMNVSTLELGDSALYLCASSLVSNGNTIYFGEGSWLTVV.

This chain joins TRBV7-6 and TRBJ2-1, with TRBD1 matching 10 bases. Trimming took 3 bases from V and 9 from J; bases not matched to a gene: 8. This CDR3 has 15 residues. Germline CDR1 reads SGHVS; CDR2 reads FNYEAQ. CDR3 sequence (DNA): TGTGCCAGCAGCTTCGACAGGGGGCTGTCAGGTGAGCAGTTCTTC. This translates into CASSFDRGLSGEQFF.

This sequence joins TRBV6-5 and TRBJ1-2; TRBD1 agrees at 9 bases. Germline values: CDR1 MNHEY, CDR2 SVGAGI. The V segment lost 6 bases and the J segment 4 bases; nucleotides outside the gene matches: 6. This CDR3 spans 14 amino acids. The CDR3: CASSDRTGAYGYTF. The CDR3 DNA reads as TGTGCCAGCAGCGACCGGACAGGGGCCTATGGCTACACCTTC.

The rearrangement uses TRBV4-1 and TRBJ2-1; 7 nucleotides line up with TRBD2. With 1 base clipped from V and 12 bases from J, the junction kept 12 bases outside the gene matches. This CDR3 is 15 amino acids long. Looked up from germline, CDR1 is MGHRA and CDR2 is YSYEKL. DNA of the CDR3: TGCGCCAGCAGCCAAGTGGGGAGGGAGCCCCGAGGGCAGTTCTTC. Amino acid sequence: CASSQVGREPRGQFF.

CDR3 sequence (DNA): TGTGCCAGTAGTATAGGTCCAGGGGAAGGCTACACCTTC. Its translation: CASSIGPGEGYTF. The gene calls are TRBV19 and TRBJ1-2, with D possibly matching TRBD1 (6 bases). Germline V CDR1 and CDR2: LNHDA, SQIVND (reference sequence). The V end was cut by 1 base, the J end by 8 bases, with 11 bases between. The CDR3 spans 13 residues.